Below, 25 T cell receptor beta chains from the same sample are listed, as sequenced in a study of T cell repertoires in cytomegalovirus infection (dated by TCRdb to between 2018 and 2020). Sequencer: Illumina HiSeq 1500. The public reads were reanalyzed by TCRdb: fastp trimming at Q25, MiXCR alignment, in-frame beta chains only. Identical CDR3 proteins give one entry, which carries the most common genes and DNA. Within this sample are 600,000 to 800,000 distinct CDR3 sequences, with about 24% of them counted one time only. Of the sample, less than 9.5% is held by the ten largest clones. Input material: CD8+ T cells from PBMCs. The source is a human donor in good health (CMV status not recorded). Some clones in this sample may be carry-over from other donors' samples.

This clonotype occurred a few times. The chain carries TRBV12-3 or TRBV12-4 and TRBJ1-5; D gene ambiguous. Trimming removed 5 bases from V and 1 base from J, with 12 bases in between. The CDR3 is 15 residues long. CDR3 sequence: CASSPGRRSNQPQHF. The CDR3 region has the DNA TGTGCCAGCAGTCCCGGGAGGAGAAGCAATCAGCCCCAGCATTTT.

This clonotype was found a few times. This rearrangement joins TRBV20-1 to TRBJ2-1, with 8 nucleotides matching TRBD1. V was clipped by 6 bases and J by 4 bases; unmatched bases: 8. Per germline, CDR1 DFQATT and CDR2 SNEGSKA (reference sequence). The CDR3 is made up of 14 amino acids. CDR3 in DNA: TGCAGTGCCCACAGGGGGGAGAGGTACAATGAGCAGTTCTTC. Translating it yields CSAHRGERYNEQFF.

This clonotype was detected only a few times. The J gene is TRBJ1-5, the V gene TRBV2; D not resolved. The V and J ends lost 6 bases and 1 base respectively, with 10 bases between them. Germline V gene sequence: CDR1 SNHLY, CDR2 FYNNEI. The length of the CDR3 is 14 residues. The CDR3 loop is CASSGHPSNQPQHF. CDR3 in DNA: TGTGCCAGCAGCGGTCACCCGAGCAATCAGCCCCAGCATTTT.

This clonotype was seen many times. The gene calls are TRBV7-2 and TRBJ1-2, with D unresolved. The germline gives CDR1 SGHTA, CDR2 FQGNSA. The CDR3 has 13 amino acids. Trimming took 3 bases from V and 0 from J, leaving 5 bases between them. CDR3 loop: CASSFKANYGYTF. CDR3 DNA sequence: TGTGCCAGCAGCTTCAAAGCTAACTATGGCTACACCTTC.

Concerning this clonotype: The germline gene is not matched at one end of the junction; a read error may be the cause. This rearrangement joins TRBV28 to TRBJ2-5; 11 positions agree with TRBD1. This CDR3 region has 14 residues. CDR1 and CDR2 (germline): MDHEN, SYDVKM. The CDR3 sequence is CASRGQGVLETQYF. The DNA of the CDR3 is TGTGCCAGCAGGGGACAGGGGGTATTAGAGACTCAGTACTTC.

The chain joins TRBV28 to TRBJ2-5, with TRBD1 matching 7 bases. V was clipped by 5 bases and J by 5 bases; unmatched bases: 8. Germline CDR1 and CDR2: MDHEN and SYDVKM. The CDR3 is 14 amino acids. The CDR3 DNA is TGTGCCAGCAGTCCTACAGGGGAAGGGGAGACCCAGTACTTC. Translated, it gives CASSPTGEGETQYF.

This clonotype was observed a handful of times. The chain is built from TRBV28 and TRBJ2-7, with 8 bases aligning to TRBD2. Germline values: CDR1 MDHEN, CDR2 SYDVKM. This CDR3 region has 14 residues. V shed 3 bases, J shed 3 bases, and the junction held 4 bases outside the gene matches. The CDR3 coding sequence is TGTGCCAGCAGTTTTGCCAGCGGGGGCTACGAGCAGTACGTC. Its translation: CASSFASGGYEQYV.

The gene calls are TRBV7-9 and TRBJ2-7; perhaps TRBD1 as D (6 bases). This CDR3 comprises 15 residues. Trimming stripped 3 bases from V and 0 bases from J, with 12 bases between. The germline V gene has CDR1 SEHNR and CDR2 FQNEAQ (reference sequence). The DNA of the CDR3 is TGTGCCAGCAGCTTGCCGACAGGCTACTCCTACGAGCAGTACTTC. Protein sequence: CASSLPTGYSYEQYF.

The sample holds a few counts of this clonotype. The J gene is TRBJ2-4, the V gene TRBV27; D ambiguous. Germline values: CDR1 MNHEY, CDR2 SMNVEV (reference sequence). The CDR3 is 11 residues long. V was shortened by 8 bases and J by 8 bases, with 10 bases between the two germline ends. The CDR3 DNA follows: TGTGCCAGCTTCGGTCGGGACATTCAGTACTTC. This gives the protein CASFGRDIQYF.

The table lists this clonotype with many counts. The chain combines TRBV20-1 with TRBJ1-1; D might be TRBD1 (6 bases). Trimming took 3 bases from V and 7 from J, leaving 21 bases between them. The CDR3 has 15 residues. Germline V gene sequence: CDR1 DFQATT, CDR2 SNEGSKA (reference sequence). The CDR3 DNA follows: TGCAGTGCTAGCCCTGGGGGCAGGGTGGTGGATGAAGCTTTCTTT. Its translation is CSASPGGRVVDEAFF.

The chain couples TRBV7-4 to TRBJ1-2; D not certain. The V gene lost 4 bases and the J gene lost 5 bases, with 17 bases spanning the gap. CDR1 and CDR2 (germline): SGHVT, SQSDAQ. The CDR3 loop spans 15 amino acids. The CDR3 DNA sequence: TGTGCCAGCAGCTACTCCCCGAGGCGGCCATATGGCTACACCTTC. This sequence encodes CASSYSPRRPYGYTF. The complete variable domain, with remaining parts taken from reference TRBV7-4 and TRBJ1-2, reads GAGVSQSPRYKVAKRGRDVALRCDSISGHVTLYWYRQTLGQGSEVLTYSQSDAQRDKSGRPSGRFSAERPERSVSTLKIQRTEQGDSAVYLCASSYSPRRPYGYTFGSGTRLTVV.

This clonotype was seen many times. This chain connects TRBV7-2 to TRBJ2-7, with 9 nucleotides matching TRBD2. V lost 1 base and J lost 2; bases outside the gene matches: 0. This CDR3 contains 14 residues. The germline V gene has CDR1 SGHTA and CDR2 FQGNSA. CDR3 region: CASSLGTSAYEQYF. For the CDR3, the DNA is TGTGCCAGCAGCTTAGGGACTAGCGCCTACGAGCAGTACTTC.

The chain joins TRBV7-9 to TRBJ1-4; D is uncertain. V lost 1 base and J lost 4, with 13 bases in between. CDR3 length: 16 amino acids. Looked up from germline, CDR1 is SEHNR and CDR2 is FQNEAQ (reference sequence). CDR3 in DNA: TGTGCCAGCAGCTTAGTCGGTGAAAGCCTTAATGAAAAACTGTTTTTT. Protein sequence: CASSLVGESLNEKLFF.

This clonotype was counted only a few times. This chain links TRBV28 with TRBJ2-3; 12 bases line up with TRBD2. The CDR3 totals 16 residues. In germline, CDR1 is MDHEN, CDR2 SYDVKM. With 5 bases clipped from V and 2 bases from J, the junction kept 5 bases outside the gene matches. This CDR3 is CASSTGLAGITDTQYF. The CDR3, as DNA: TGTGCCAGCAGTACAGGACTAGCGGGGATCACAGATACGCAGTATTTT.

This clonotype was seen more than once but under ten times. The chain links TRBV27 to TRBJ2-3; the D is unclear. The CDR3 spans 12 residues. The germline CDR1 and CDR2 sequences are MNHEY and SMNVEV (reference sequence). Trimming removed 6 bases from V and 6 bases from J, with 10 bases in between. For the CDR3, the DNA is TGTGCCAGCAGAAATGGTGGTGATACGCAGTATTTT. This codes for CASRNGGDTQYF.

This clonotype was found a few times. This chain joins TRBV6-2 or TRBV6-3 and TRBJ2-1; possible D gene TRBD2, 6 bases. The CDR3 has 17 residues. The germline V gene encodes CDR1 MNHEY and CDR2 SVGEGT. V lost 1 base and J lost 5, with 18 bases in between. The CDR3 region is CASSYLRSGTPNNEQFF. CDR3 coding DNA: TGTGCCAGCAGTTACTTGCGATCCGGGACTCCTAACAATGAGCAGTTCTTC.

The genes are TRBV6-8 and TRBJ2-1; TRBD2 matches 12 bases. Unmatched junction bases numbered 3, after V lost 6 bases and J lost 0 bases. The CDR3 runs 16 residues. CDR1 MNHGY and CDR2 SAAAGT come from the germline V gene. In DNA, the CDR3 is TGTGCCAGCAGGTCTAGCGGGGGGGCCTCCTACAATGAGCAGTTCTTC. Translation: CASRSSGGASYNEQFF.

Only a few counts were recorded for this clonotype. The V and J genes are TRBV6-4 and TRBJ2-1; 9 bases agree with TRBD2. The CDR3 is 15 residues long. Germline V gives CDR1 MRHNA, CDR2 SNTAGT. V trimming: 5 bases; J trimming: 4 bases; junction bases outside the gene matches: 6. CDR3 protein: CASSLRGGQYNEQFF. The CDR3 nucleotides read TGTGCCAGCAGTTTGCGGGGGGGTCAATACAATGAGCAGTTCTTC.

This clonotype was seen many times. The V and J genes are TRBV7-2 and TRBJ2-4; D not certain. Per germline, CDR1 SGHTA and CDR2 FQGNSA. The CDR3 runs 14 residues. V lost 1 base, J lost 8 bases, and 12 bases lay in between. CDR3: CASSLVGAGDIQYF. The CDR3 DNA sequence: TGTGCCAGCAGCTTAGTCGGAGCCGGAGACATTCAGTACTTC.

The chain uses TRBV5-4 and TRBJ2-1, with TRBD2 identical over 10 bases. CDR3 size: 14 residues. With V trimmed by 7 bases and J by 7 bases, 8 bases remained unmatched. Germline CDR1 reads SGHNT; CDR2 reads YYREEE (reference sequence). The CDR3 DNA reads as TGTGCCAGCTTGAGGGCTAGCGGGGGAAATGAGCAGTTCTTC. Protein: CASLRASGGNEQFF.

V and J are TRBV29-1 and TRBJ1-1; D is possibly TRBD1 (6 bases). The CDR3 covers 10 residues. The germline V gene encodes CDR1 SQVTM and CDR2 ANQGSEA. The ends were cut back, 6 bases at V and 10 bases at J, with 12 bases in the middle. CDR3 coding DNA: TGCAGCGTCCTGGACAGTTTAGCTTTCTTT. Its translation: CSVLDSLAFF. Looking up the rest from reference TRBV29-1 and TRBJ1-1 gives the full variable domain: SAVISQKPSRDICQRGTSLTIQCQVDSQVTMMFWYRQQPGQSLTLIATANQGSEATYESGFVIDKFPISRPNLTFSTLTVSNMSPEDSSIYLCSVLDSLAFFGQGTRLTVV.

J is TRBJ2-7 and V is TRBV5-1; the D call may be TRBD1 or TRBD2 (5 bases each). Germline CDR1 reads SGHRS; CDR2 reads YFSETQ. The CDR3 sequence is 11 residues long. The CDR3 spells CTNSYGGEQYF. CDR3 DNA sequence: TGCACCAACAGCTATGGGGGCGAGCAGTACTTC.

This clonotype was seen only a few times. The gene calls are TRBV20-1 and TRBJ1-2; D may be TRBD1 (5 bases). This CDR3 spans 14 amino acids. The V gene's germline CDR1 is DFQATT and CDR2 SNEGSKA (reference sequence). V lost 0 bases to trimming and J lost 3 bases, with 11 bases between them. DNA for the CDR3: TGCAGTGCTAGAGATAGGGGACGGTACTATGGCTACACCTTC. This gives the protein CSARDRGRYYGYTF.

The CDR3 nucleotides read TGTGCCAGCAGCCCTTTTTTGGGGGGGCCGAACACCGGGGAGCTGTTTTTT. This codes for CASSPFLGGPNTGELFF. The genes are TRBV5-4 and TRBJ2-2; D perhaps matches TRBD2 (7 bases). V was cut by 4 bases and J by 0 bases, with 16 bases left in between. Germline CDR1 is SGHNT and CDR2 is YYREEE (reference sequence). The CDR3 covers 17 residues.

This clonotype turned up a few times. This CDR3 reads CASSRPLNEQFF. The CDR3 nucleotides read TGTGCCAGCAGTCGCCCCCTAAATGAGCAGTTCTTC. The chain is built from TRBV12-3 or TRBV12-4 and TRBJ2-1, with D hard to call. Deletions cut 5 bases from V and 7 bases from J, with 9 bases between. CDR3 size: 12 residues.